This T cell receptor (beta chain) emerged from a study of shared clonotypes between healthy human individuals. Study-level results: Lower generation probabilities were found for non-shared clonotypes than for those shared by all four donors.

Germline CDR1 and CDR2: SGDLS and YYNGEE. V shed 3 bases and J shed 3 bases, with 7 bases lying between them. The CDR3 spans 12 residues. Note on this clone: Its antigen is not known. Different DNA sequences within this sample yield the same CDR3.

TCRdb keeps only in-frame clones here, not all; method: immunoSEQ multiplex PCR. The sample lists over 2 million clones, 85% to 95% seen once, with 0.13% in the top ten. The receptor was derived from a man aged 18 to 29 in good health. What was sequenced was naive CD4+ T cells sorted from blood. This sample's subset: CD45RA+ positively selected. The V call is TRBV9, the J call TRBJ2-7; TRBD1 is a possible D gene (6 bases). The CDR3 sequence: CASSATGYEQYF. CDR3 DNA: TGTGCCAGCAGCGCGACAGGCTACGAGCAGTACTTC.